This TCR beta chain was sequenced in a study of T cells after yellow fever vaccination. This clonotype was counted a few times. A read error may account for a junction end that differs from germline. TCRdb redid the calling of the 5' RACE reads with MiXCR, one entry per CDR3 protein. In the table there are 620,000 or so distinct CDR3 sequences, around 17% of which are singletons. The germline CDR1 and CDR2 sequences are SGHRS and YFSETQ. This CDR3 comprises 13 residues. The chain is built from TRBV5-1 and TRBJ1-2, with no clear D. Specimen: PBMCs, collected 5 to 6 days after the first yellow fever vaccination. This clonotype originated in a man younger than 30 who received the YFV17D yellow fever vaccine. The CDR3 loop is CASSLDVGYGYTF. In nucleotides, the CDR3 is TGCGCCAGCAGTTTGGACGTTGGCTATGGCTACACCTTC.